Presented here are 14 T cell receptor beta chains from one specimen sequenced in a study of OX40 agonist ivuxolimab in advanced cancers. Produced via immunoSEQ multiplex PCR; TCRdb's table is partial and in-frame only. The repertoire holds about 35,000 clones, 65% to 80% seen once, with more than 12% in the top ten. This material consisted of CD4+ or CD8+ T cells sorted from blood, taken in a trial of the OX40 agonist ivuxolimab. The origin of the receptors is an adult with an advanced solid tumor such as melanoma, head and neck, liver or kidney cancer.

The V gene is TRBV6-6, the J gene TRBJ2-7; D ambiguous. The ends were cut back, 7 bases at V and 2 bases at J, with 12 bases in the middle. There are 13 residues in the CDR3. Germline CDR1 and CDR2: MNHNY and SVGAGI (reference sequence). The CDR3 loop reads CASTKDGTYEQYF. CDR3 DNA sequence: TGTGCCAGCACCAAGGACGGAACCTACGAGCAGTACTTC.

This chain uses TRBV6-5 with TRBJ2-7; D uncertain. This CDR3 region has 15 residues. The germline gives CDR1 MNHEY, CDR2 SVGAGI. V shed 6 bases and J shed 2 bases, with 17 bases lying between them. This CDR3 is CASSQKDGAPYEQYF. CDR3 coding DNA: TGTGCCAGCAGCCAAAAGGACGGAGCTCCCTACGAGCAGTACTTC.

The chain combines TRBV5-4 with TRBJ1-4; perhaps TRBD1 as D (5 bases). Deletions cut 4 bases from V and 0 bases from J, with 13 bases between. The CDR3 consists of 16 residues. Germline V gene lookup returns CDR1 SGHNT and CDR2 YYREEE (reference sequence). CDR3 sequence reads: CASSPGTSATNEKLFF. DNA of the CDR3: TGTGCCAGCAGCCCAGGGACGTCTGCAACTAATGAAAAACTGTTTTTT.

The V and J genes are TRBV28 and TRBJ1-2, with 7 positions matching TRBD1. The CDR3 sequence is 14 residues long. V lost 5 bases, J lost 4 bases, and 7 bases stayed unmatched. Per the germline V gene, CDR1 is MDHEN and CDR2 is SYDVKM. CDR3 region: CASSPTGRVYGYTF. The CDR3 DNA is TGTGCCAGCAGTCCGACAGGGCGAGTCTATGGCTACACCTTC.

The chain joins TRBV10-1 to TRBJ1-5; the match to TRBD1 covers 7 bases. V gave up 4 bases and J gave up 5 bases; unmatched junction bases: 2. Germline CDR1 WNHNN, CDR2 SYGVQD (reference sequence). The CDR3 extends over 13 amino acids. CDR3 coding DNA: TGCGCCAGCAGTGTCCAGGGGGATCAGCCCCAGCATTTT. Its translation is CASSVQGDQPQHF.

V and J are TRBV7-2 and TRBJ2-5; no firm D call. V was shortened by 5 bases and J by 5 bases, with 18 bases between the two germline ends. Germline V gene data show CDR1 as SGHTA and CDR2 as FQGNSA. This CDR3 spans 15 amino acids. The CDR3 is CASSMETAGRETQYF. CDR3 sequence (DNA): TGTGCCAGCAGCATGGAGACTGCCGGGCGCGAGACCCAGTACTTC.

The chain couples TRBV28 to TRBJ1-2, with D possibly TRBD1 on 6 matching bases. Germline assignment: CDR1 MDHEN and CDR2 SYDVKM. The CDR3 consists of 15 residues. V was pared by 7 bases and J by 6 bases, with 21 bases between. CDR3 loop: CASTLTRTAPDGYTF. CDR3 coding DNA: TGTGCCAGCACCCTGACGCGGACAGCTCCGGATGGCTACACCTTC.

This rearrangement joins TRBV10-3 to TRBJ2-1, with TRBD2 identical over 14 bases. The trim removed 3 bases at V and 8 bases at J, leaving 3 bases unmatched. The CDR3 is 15 residues long. The germline V gene has CDR1 ENHRY and CDR2 SYGVKD. CDR3 bases: TGTGCCATCAGTGAAGGGGGACTAGCGGGAGATGAGCAGTTCTTC. It encodes CAISEGGLAGDEQFF.

The V gene is TRBV7-9, the J gene TRBJ1-3; no clear D. Deletions cut 6 bases from V and 2 bases from J, with 14 bases between. The CDR3 consists of 15 residues. Looked up from germline, CDR1 is SEHNR and CDR2 is FQNEAQ (reference sequence). The DNA of the CDR3 is TGTGCCAGCAGGTACAGCGGCGCGACTGGAAACACCATATATTTT. Translating it yields CASRYSGATGNTIYF.

The V and J genes are TRBV7-9 and TRBJ2-5, with no clear D. This CDR3 comprises 11 residues. V dropped 5 bases and J dropped 7 bases, with 8 bases sitting between them. Germline V gene sequence: CDR1 SEHNR, CDR2 FQNEAQ (reference sequence). The CDR3 loop reads CASSLEGTQYF. The CDR3 region has the DNA TGTGCCAGCAGCCTCGAAGGGACCCAGTACTTC.

The chain couples TRBV19 to TRBJ2-7; TRBD1 aligns across 7 bases. V shed 7 bases and J 1 base; nucleotides not matched to a gene: 7. Germline V gives CDR1 LNHDA, CDR2 SQIVND (reference sequence). The CDR3 loop spans 14 amino acids. The CDR3 sequence: CASTPNRGSYEQYF. The CDR3 bases are TGTGCCAGTACCCCGAACAGGGGATCCTACGAGCAGTACTTC.

This chain uses TRBV5-1 with TRBJ2-5, with 8 bases aligning to TRBD2. The CDR3 runs to 16 residues. Germline loops: CDR1 SGHRS, CDR2 YFSETQ. V lost 0 bases, J lost 6 bases, and 10 bases stayed unmatched. CDR3: CASSLASGSASKTQYF. CDR3 bases: TGCGCCAGCAGCTTGGCCAGCGGGAGTGCTTCGAAGACCCAGTACTTC. Drawing the rest from reference TRBV5-1 and TRBJ2-5, the complete variable domain is KAGVTQTPRYLIKTRGQQVTLSCSPISGHRSVSWYQQTPGQGLQFLFEYFSETQRNKGNFPGRFSGRQFSNSRSEMNVSTLELGDSALYLCASSLASGSASKTQYFGPGTRLLVL.

The chain carries TRBV6-1 and TRBJ2-7; no clear D gene. CDR3 size: 12 residues. Germline CDR1 is MNHNS and CDR2 is SASEGT. Trimming cost V 10 bases and J 7 bases, with 17 bases left between them. Here the CDR3 DNA reads TGTGCCATCCTGGACGGGCCGAGGGAGCAGTACTTC. As protein: CAILDGPREQYF.

The chain carries TRBV30 and TRBJ2-3; 8 nucleotides line up with TRBD2. This CDR3 has 16 amino acids. The ends lost 2 bases at V and 6 bases at J; junction bases unmatched: 13. Germline-derived CDR1 and CDR2 are GTSNPN and SVGIG (reference sequence). CDR3 bases: TGTGCCTGGAGTCTGGGGCTAGCGGGTGGTGGCGATACGCAGTATTTT. Encoded protein: CAWSLGLAGGGDTQYF.